This TCR beta chain originates from a study of blood T cells in healthy people across ages. Alongside a J-beta primer mix, a sample-barcoded 5' primer served in a second PCR lasting about 6 to 12 cycles. Each CDR3 protein is one row after TCRdb ran MiXCR on the 5' RACE reads. The table has hundreds of thousands of distinct CDR3 sequences, approximately 29% seen once; the top ten hold 15%. The CDR3 is 15 amino acids. Germline-derived CDR1 and CDR2 are MDHEN and SYDVKM. V was cut by 3 bases and J by 6 bases, with 18 bases left in between. Each sample provided at least 5.5 micrograms of extracted total RNA.

The sequencing sample was made of blood. The chain recombines TRBV28 with TRBJ2-7; D may be TRBD2 (6 bases). The TCR comes from an elderly woman in good health. In nucleotides, the CDR3 is TGTGCCAGCAGTTTGGGGGGACGTGGCCAGGTCGAGCAGTACTTC. Translation gives CASSLGGRGQVEQYF.